This T cell receptor beta chain was sequenced for a study of T cell clonotyping in hematopoietic cell transplantation. Here immunoSEQ multiplex PCR was the method, and the copy in TCRdb shows in-frame clones only, minus some. In the table there are roughly 28,000 clones, 85% to 95% of which are singletons. Time point defined: recipient sample about 28 days before transplant, after cytoreduction. V gave up 5 bases and J gave up 4 bases, with 8 bases separating them. The V gene's germline CDR1 is LNHDA and CDR2 SQIVND (reference sequence). The CDR3 length is 13 residues. The sample in question was peripheral blood mononuclear cells, obtained before stem cell transplant. This chain joins TRBV19 and TRBJ2-2; a weak D match, TRBD1 (5 bases). The receptor comes from a man in his fifties or sixties with acute myeloid leukemia. Some clones in this sample may be carry-over from other donors' samples. CDR3 sequence (DNA): TGTGCCAGTAGTTCCCAGGGCACCGGGGAGCTGTTTTTT. Translated: CASSSQGTGELFF. The whole variable domain, remainder taken from reference TRBV19 and TRBJ2-2, is DGGITQSPKYLFRKEGQNVTLSCEQNLNHDAMYWYRQDPGQGLRLIYYSQIVNDFQKGDIAEGYSVSREKKESFPLTVTSAQKNPTAFYLCASSSQGTGELFFGEGSRLTVL.